A single sample is the source of the 32 T cell receptor beta chains below, sequenced in a study of early T cells in non-severe SARS-CoV-2 infection (dated by TCRdb to about 2021). Library method: 5' RACE. Sequencing took place on a NextSeq 500. The public reads were reprocessed in TCRdb via fastp at Q25 and MiXCR, keeping in-frame beta chains. All rows with the same CDR3 protein become a single entry with the most common DNA and genes. The sample profile shows roughly 40,000 distinct CDR3 sequences; roughly 5.7% of them were found once. Over 4.5% of the sample lies in the top ten. The sequenced sample was whole blood. The receptors here all came from an adult who was a healthcare worker with PCR-confirmed SARS-CoV-2 infection or an uninfected control (not recorded which).

This clonotype was recorded a few times. For the CDR3, the DNA is TGTGCCAGCAGCTTTTCAGGGGAGGGTACTGAAGCTTTCTTT. As protein: CASSFSGEGTEAFF. The V call is TRBV5-4, the J call TRBJ1-1, with a tentative D call TRBD1 (6 bases). The V end lost 2 bases, the J end lost 5 bases, and 13 bases lay between the germline ends. The CDR3 extends over 14 amino acids. Germline lookup yields CDR1 SGHNT and CDR2 YYREEE (reference sequence).

This clonotype was seen many times. The chain links TRBV7-2 to TRBJ2-1, with TRBD1 identical over 7 bases. The CDR3 is 13 residues long. V lost 5 bases, J lost 9 bases, and 7 bases stayed unmatched. Looked up from germline, CDR1 is SGHTA and CDR2 is FQGNSA. CDR3 bases: TGTGCCAGCAGCCCGACAGGGAAGGGTGAGCAGTTCTTC. Residues: CASSPTGKGEQFF. Based on the CDR3 plus reference TRBV7-2 and TRBJ2-1, the full variable domain is GAGVSQSPSNKVTEKGKDVELRCDPISGHTALYWYRQSLGQGLEFLIYFQGNSAPDKSGLPSDRFSAERTGGSVSTLTIQRTQQEDSAVYLCASSPTGKGEQFFGPGTRLTVL.

In this sample, this clonotype is large. V is TRBV15 and J is TRBJ2-1; TRBD2 matches 13 bases. CDR3 length: 24 amino acids. Germline values: CDR1 LNHNV, CDR2 YYDKDF (reference sequence). V was clipped by 0 bases and J by 6 bases; unmatched bases: 26. CDR3 protein: CATSRDPLVSGLRTSGSLLNEQFF. The CDR3 bases are TGTGCCACCAGCAGAGATCCATTGGTTTCGGGGCTAAGGACTAGCGGGAGCCTTCTCAATGAGCAGTTCTTC.

The gene calls are TRBV7-2 and TRBJ2-7; 8 bases match TRBD1. This CDR3 spans 14 amino acids. Germline trimming cut 5 bases from V and 2 bases from J; bases unmatched to any gene: 5. Germline values: CDR1 SGHTA, CDR2 FQGNSA. The CDR3 nucleotides are TGTGCCAGCAGCAAACGGGGACAGGCCTACGAGCAGTACTTC. Protein: CASSKRGQAYEQYF.

The sample holds many counts of this clonotype. The rearrangement uses TRBV7-9 and TRBJ2-2; D not certain. The CDR3 contains 12 residues. The V end lost 8 bases, the J end lost 6 bases, and 10 bases lay between the germline ends. Germline CDR1 reads SEHNR; CDR2 reads FQNEAQ (reference sequence). In nucleotides, the CDR3 is TGTGCCAGCCAAGTCGAGGCCGGGGAGCTGTTTTTT. Translating gives CASQVEAGELFF.

The genes are TRBV2 and TRBJ2-7, with D unclear. Deletions cut 5 bases from V and 4 bases from J, with 9 bases between. The CDR3 contains 12 residues. Germline-derived CDR1 and CDR2 are SNHLY and FYNNEI. CDR3 sequence reads: CASSSVRYEQYF. CDR3 DNA: TGTGCCAGCAGTTCGGTGCGGTACGAGCAGTACTTC.

This clonotype is large. The rearrangement links TRBV5-4 to TRBJ2-3, with D possibly being TRBD1 (5 bases). The CDR3 is 15 amino acids. V gave up 3 bases and J gave up 6 bases, with 17 bases separating them. CDR1 and CDR2 from the germline V gene are SGHNT and YYREEE (reference sequence). The CDR3 here is CASSSLDSEVDTQYF. CDR3 bases: TGTGCCAGCAGCTCCTTAGACAGTGAGGTCGATACGCAGTATTTT.

This clonotype has at least ten counts. The V gene is TRBV28, the J gene TRBJ1-5, with 7 bases matching TRBD1. Germline V gene sequence: CDR1 MDHEN, CDR2 SYDVKM. J was trimmed by 1 base and V by 4 bases; bases with no gene match: 10. The CDR3 covers 17 residues. The CDR3 coding sequence is TGTGCCAGCAGTTCATTTAGGGGGCATTCGAGCAATCAGCCCCAGCATTTT. It yields the protein CASSSFRGHSSNQPQHF. The whole variable domain, remainder taken from reference TRBV28 and TRBJ1-5, is DVKVTQSSRYLVKRTGEKVFLECVQDMDHENMFWYRQDPGLGLRLIYFSYDVKMKEKGDIPEGYSVSREKKERFSLILESASTNQTSMYLCASSSFRGHSSNQPQHFGDGTRLSIL.

The chain joins TRBV9 to TRBJ2-1, with D perhaps TRBD1 or TRBD2 (5 bases each). The CDR3 loop spans 16 amino acids. Trimming removed 2 bases from V and 7 bases from J, with 19 bases in between. CDR1 SGDLS and CDR2 YYNGEE come from the germline V gene. In DNA, the CDR3 is TGTGCCAGCAGCGTCAGGGCGGGCCTCTTAAAAAATGAGCAGTTCTTC. It codes for CASSVRAGLLKNEQFF.

This clonotype was seen a few times. This chain uses TRBV6-6 with TRBJ1-5; no firm D call. V dropped 5 bases and J dropped 0 bases, with 8 bases sitting between them. The CDR3 extends over 14 amino acids. The germline V gene encodes CDR1 MNHNY and CDR2 SVGAGI (reference sequence). The CDR3 bases are TGTGCCAGCAGTACCCCGGATAGCAATCAGCCCCAGCATTTT. This sequence encodes CASSTPDSNQPQHF.

The J gene is TRBJ2-7, the V gene TRBV7-9; D ambiguous. Trimming stripped 5 bases from V and 4 bases from J, with 12 bases between. The CDR3 consists of 13 residues. CDR1 SEHNR and CDR2 FQNEAQ come from the germline V gene (reference sequence). CDR3: CASSIDRRYEQYF. As DNA, the CDR3 is TGTGCCAGCAGCATCGATCGGAGATACGAGCAGTACTTC. Full variable domain (rest looked up from reference TRBV7-9 and TRBJ2-7): DTGVSQNPRHKITKRGQNVTFRCDPISEHNRLYWYRQTLGQGPEFLTYFQNEAQLEKSRLLSDRFSAERPKGSFSTLEIQRTEQGDSAMYLCASSIDRRYEQYFGPGTRLTVT.

In this sample, this clonotype turned up many times. The chain couples TRBV15 to TRBJ2-1; 8 nucleotides line up with TRBD2. CDR1 and CDR2 (germline): LNHNV, YYDKDF (reference sequence). The CDR3 is made up of 15 amino acids. The trim removed 1 base at V and 8 bases at J, leaving 7 bases unmatched. CDR3 sequence (DNA): TGTGCCACCAGCAGAGGAGCGGGAGACCGCGATGAGCAGTTCTTC. Its protein product is CATSRGAGDRDEQFF.

This clonotype occurred a few times. The V call is TRBV9, the J call TRBJ2-1, with D possibly matching TRBD2 (5 bases). The CDR3 contains 14 residues. V gave up 6 bases and J gave up 7 bases, with 17 bases separating them. Germline assignment: CDR1 SGDLS and CDR2 YYNGEE. Written as DNA, the CDR3 is TGTGCCAGCAACTTGGGAGTCGAATGGAATGAGCAGTTCTTC. This codes for CASNLGVEWNEQFF. The full variable domain, completed using reference TRBV9 and TRBJ2-1, is DSGVTQTPKHLITATGQRVTLRCSPRSGDLSVYWYQQSLDQGLQFLIQYYNGEERAKGNILERFSAQQFPDLHSELNLSSLELGDSALYFCASNLGVEWNEQFFGPGTRLTVL.

This chain links TRBV11-3 with TRBJ2-1; D may be TRBD2 (7 bases). The ends were cut back, 5 bases at V and 5 bases at J, with 16 bases in the middle. Germline-derived CDR1 and CDR2 are SGHNT and YENEEA. This CDR3 is 15 amino acids long. CDR3 DNA sequence: TGTGCCAGCAGCCCGTCGCGGGGGCCGCACAATGAGCAGTTCTTC. Its translation is CASSPSRGPHNEQFF.

There are many counts of this clonotype. The J gene is TRBJ2-3, the V gene TRBV20-1; unclear D gene. CDR3 length: 15 amino acids. Trimming removed 3 bases at V and 2 bases at J, with 15 bases between. CDR1 and CDR2 (germline): DFQATT, SNEGSKA (reference sequence). The CDR3 here is CSARVVVGVTDTQYF. The CDR3 DNA is TGCAGTGCTAGGGTAGTAGTCGGAGTCACAGATACGCAGTATTTT.

This clonotype was found many times. The J gene is TRBJ2-1, the V gene TRBV11-2; 8 bases align to TRBD2. The CDR3 totals 15 residues. Germline-derived CDR1 and CDR2 are SGHAT and FQNNGV. Germline trimming cut 2 bases from V and 6 bases from J; bases unmatched to any gene: 6. CDR3 nucleotide sequence: TGTGCCAGCAGCTTAAGCCCCGGGGGGGTCAATGAGCAGTTCTTC. Amino acid sequence: CASSLSPGGVNEQFF.

CDR3: CSVGRPNEQFF. The CDR3 nucleotides read TGCAGCGTTGGTCGACCCAATGAGCAGTTCTTC. The chain combines TRBV29-1 with TRBJ2-1; D gene unclear. Deletions cut 4 bases from V and 6 bases from J, with 7 bases between. This CDR3 comprises 11 residues. The germline gives CDR1 SQVTM, CDR2 ANQGSEA.

The chain employs TRBV28 and TRBJ1-2, with D possibly being TRBD1 (5 bases). Germline CDR1 and CDR2: MDHEN and SYDVKM. The CDR3 extends over 15 amino acids. Trimming removed 4 bases from V and 5 bases from J, with 17 bases in between. CDR3 DNA sequence: TGTGCCAGCAGTTCCGATACGAGAGGGGCTTATGGCTACACCTTC. Amino acids: CASSSDTRGAYGYTF.

This rearrangement joins TRBV27 to TRBJ1-2; D is possibly TRBD1 (6 bases). The ends were cut back, 4 bases at V and 4 bases at J, with 13 bases in the middle. This CDR3 is 14 amino acids long. Germline V gene sequence: CDR1 MNHEY, CDR2 SMNVEV (reference sequence). The CDR3 protein is CASSYTGTSYGYTF. CDR3 bases: TGTGCCAGCAGTTATACAGGGACCAGCTATGGCTACACCTTC.

The V gene is TRBV3-1, the J gene TRBJ1-1; D is possibly TRBD1 (5 bases). CDR1 is LGHDT, CDR2 YNNKEL, per germline (reference sequence). V lost 2 bases and J lost 5, with 9 bases in between. CDR3 length equals 13 residues. The CDR3 DNA follows: TGTGCCAGCAGCCAAATGTGGGGGACTGAAGCTTTCTTT. Encoded protein: CASSQMWGTEAFF.

CDR3 nucleotides: TGTGCCAGCATGGGGGAACAAGAGACCCAGTACTTC. It specifies CASMGEQETQYF. The chain carries TRBV6-5 and TRBJ2-5; TRBD1 or TRBD2 may be the D gene (5 bases each). V dropped 7 bases and J dropped 2 bases, with 8 bases sitting between them. The CDR3 is 12 amino acids. In germline, CDR1 is MNHEY, CDR2 SVGAGI.

This clonotype was seen more than once but under ten times. The gene calls are TRBV5-1 and TRBJ2-7; the D gene is possibly TRBD2 (6 bases). Trimming removed 3 bases from V and 7 bases from J, with 17 bases in between. This CDR3 comprises 14 residues. Germline V gene lookup returns CDR1 SGHRS and CDR2 YFSETQ. The CDR3 coding sequence is TGCGCCAGCAGCTGGGGACTCCGAGCCATGGAGCAGTACTTC. Amino acid sequence: CASSWGLRAMEQYF.

The rearrangement links TRBV7-6 to TRBJ2-4, with 7 bases aligning to TRBD2. This CDR3 has 16 residues. The V gene's germline CDR1 is SGHVS and CDR2 FNYEAQ. Trimming cost V 5 bases and J 6 bases; bases outside gene matches: 13. For the CDR3, the DNA is TGTGCCAGCAGCCGTCTAGGCGGGAGTCAGGGAAACATTCAGTACTTC. Translating gives CASSRLGGSQGNIQYF.

This clonotype was seen repeatedly, ten times or more. CDR3 sequence: CASSGTEQFF. The CDR3 nucleotides are TGTGCCAGCAGTGGGACCGAGCAGTTCTTC. The chain has TRBV28 and TRBJ2-1; TRBD1 or TRBD2 may be the D gene (5 bases each). Germline loops: CDR1 MDHEN, CDR2 SYDVKM. V was cut by 5 bases and J by 10 bases, with 6 bases left in between. The CDR3 extends over 10 amino acids.

This clonotype was found many times. This chain joins TRBV12-3 or TRBV12-4 and TRBJ1-2; D is perhaps TRBD1 (6 bases). Trimming shortened V by 3 bases and J by 4 bases, and 18 bases separated the two germline ends. This CDR3 has 16 amino acids. The CDR3 DNA is TGTGCCAGCAGTTTGGGTACGGCCCCAGGGGCCTATGGCTACACCTTC. Translating it yields CASSLGTAPGAYGYTF.

The J gene is TRBJ2-3, the V gene TRBV7-2; 14 nucleotides align to TRBD2. The CDR3 covers 17 residues. V lost 3 bases, J lost 5 bases, and 7 bases stayed unmatched. CDR1 and CDR2 from the germline V gene are SGHTA and FQGNSA. The CDR3 DNA reads as TGTGCCAGCAGCTTCGGACTAGCGGGAGGTTCGATAGATACGCAGTATTTT. It is translated as CASSFGLAGGSIDTQYF.

This clonotype was seen only a few times. One junction end disagrees with the germline gene, perhaps due to a read error. The CDR3 sequence: CSADRGRSDEQYF. CDR3 nucleotide sequence: TGCAGTGCTGACAGGGGGCGATCGGACGAACAGTACTTC. J is TRBJ2-7 and V is TRBV20-1; 10 nucleotides align to TRBD1. CDR3 length: 13 residues. Germline CDR1 reads DFQATT; CDR2 reads SNEGSKA (reference sequence).

This clonotype came up many times. This chain connects TRBV2 to TRBJ1-3; no reliable D call. V shed 8 bases and J shed 3 bases, with 17 bases lying between them. The CDR3 runs 15 residues. Germline-derived CDR1 and CDR2 are SNHLY and FYNNEI. CDR3 coding DNA: TGTGCCAGCGTAGCGATGGGGATATTTGGAAACACCATATATTTT. Amino acids: CASVAMGIFGNTIYF.

There are a few counts of this clonotype. The rearrangement links TRBV20-1 to TRBJ2-3; D not resolved. The CDR3 loop spans 15 amino acids. V lost 3 bases and J 1 base, leaving 14 bases between the germline ends. The germline gives CDR1 DFQATT, CDR2 SNEGSKA (reference sequence). For the CDR3, the DNA is TGCAGTGCTAGGGCCTGGAACCCCCGCACAGATACGCAGTATTTT. The encoded protein is CSARAWNPRTDTQYF.

This clonotype has a count of ten or more. The rearrangement joins TRBV11-2 to TRBJ2-5, with TRBD2 identical over 12 bases. The germline gives CDR1 SGHAT, CDR2 FQNNGV. V was clipped by 6 bases and J by 2 bases; unmatched bases: 4. The CDR3 extends over 15 amino acids. The CDR3 region is CASSGLAGGQETQYF. CDR3 sequence (DNA): TGTGCCAGCAGTGGGCTAGCGGGAGGGCAAGAGACCCAGTACTTC.

This clonotype was recorded many times. This sequence joins TRBV7-9 and TRBJ1-2, with a weak D call TRBD1 (5 bases). Germline CDR1 SEHNR, CDR2 FQNEAQ (reference sequence). V was cut by 4 bases and J by 6 bases, with 12 bases left in between. The CDR3 contains 13 residues. The CDR3 loop reads CASSSSHRNGYTF. The CDR3 nucleotides read TGTGCCAGCAGCTCCTCCCACAGGAATGGCTACACCTTC.

This clonotype was counted many times. The chain carries TRBV28 and TRBJ1-4, with D possibly TRBD1 on 5 matching bases. The CDR3 is 15 residues long. With 8 bases removed from V and 8 bases from J, the gap between germline ends came to 21 bases. Germline CDR1 reads MDHEN; CDR2 reads SYDVKM. CDR3 nucleotide sequence: TGTGCCAGCTGGGAGCACGGGGCTCCGGGAGAAAAACTGTTTTTT. Amino acid sequence: CASWEHGAPGEKLFF.